This T cell receptor (beta chain) was profiled in a study of post-analysis software for immune sequencing data. Study-wide background: The cohort encompassed relapsing-remitting, secondary progressive and progressive-relapsing multiple sclerosis disease courses.

Comments on this clonotype: Its antigen is as yet unknown.

The study, taken as a whole, reports: Controls showed significantly higher normalized Chao1 diversity than did multiple sclerosis patients. With F measure, samples from one preparation batch clustered together strongly.

Built from TCR beta cDNA, the libraries had unique molecular identifiers in them. Input of roughly 0.9 to 11 million T cells yielded approximately 500,000 cDNA molecules. TCRdb called the PCR reads again in MiXCR, with one record for every CDR3 protein. The sample has about 800,000 distinct CDR3 sequences, about 27% seen once; the top ten hold about 0.5%. This TCR derives from a girl between 5 and 17 years old with multiple sclerosis. The material sequenced was blood.

The CDR3 sequence: CASRRDGSGYTF. CDR3 DNA: TGTGCCAGCAGACGGGACGGGTCTGGCTACACCTTC. The V and J genes are TRBV12-3 or TRBV12-4 and TRBJ1-2, with a possible D match to TRBD1 (5 bases). V shed 6 bases and J shed 7 bases, with 12 bases lying between them. This CDR3 contains 12 residues.